This record looks at one T cell receptor beta chain sequence and its context. Other autoimmune diseases, uncontrolled infections, pregnancy or lactation ruled patients out of participation. These data belong to a study of Graves' ophthalmopathy and Graves' hyperthyroidism. Amplification targeted the TCR beta CDR3 regions, with RNA transcripts as the source material. First-round RT-PCR with HTBI primers preceded a second-round multiplex PCR. A single record per CDR3 protein comes from TCRdb applying MiXCR to the multiplex PCR reads. The sample has roughly 610,000 distinct CDR3 sequences, around a fifth seen once. CDR1 MDHEN and CDR2 SYDVKM come from the germline V gene. This CDR3 spans 16 amino acids. V was shortened by 3 bases and J by 3 bases, with 12 bases between the two germline ends.

V is TRBV28 and J is TRBJ1-6; a possible D gene is TRBD1 (5 bases). The receptor was derived from a woman aged 18-30 years with stable Graves' hyperthyroidism. Some clones in this sample may be carry-over from other donors' samples. Input material: peripheral blood. The CDR3 DNA reads TGTGCCAGCAGTTTTGGGACCTCTAGCTATAATTCACCCCTCCACTTT. Its translation is CASSFGTSSYNSPLHF.